A single sample is the source of the 10 T cell receptor beta chains below, sequenced in a study of blood T cell repertoires in COVID-19. Sequenced by immunoSEQ multiplex PCR; TCRdb stores in-frame clones only, minus some. In the table there are about 120,000 clones, about nine tenths of which are singletons. Sequencing input: peripheral blood. The receptors originated from a human donor in a cohort sampled during active COVID-19.

DNA for the CDR3: TGTGCCAGCACCCGACAGGGAGATGGCTACACCTTC. This sequence encodes CASTRQGDGYTF. The rearrangement joins TRBV3-1 (or the pseudogene TRBV3-2) to TRBJ1-2; 7 bases are shared with TRBD1. Germline V CDR1 and CDR2: LGHDT, YNNKEL (reference sequence). CDR3 length equals 12 residues. V gave up 7 bases and J gave up 6 bases; unmatched junction bases: 5.

The chain carries TRBV7-3 and TRBJ1-6; D gene unclear. Germline values: CDR1 SGHTA, CDR2 FQGTGA. The CDR3 runs to 15 residues. Between the trimmed V and J ends, which lost 0 bases and 5 bases, there was a span of 8 bases. The CDR3 sequence is CASSLTAGNNSPLHF. DNA for the CDR3: TGTGCCAGCAGCTTAACCGCGGGGAATAATTCACCCCTCCACTTT.

This sequence joins TRBV24-1 and TRBJ2-2; 11 nucleotides match TRBD2. CDR1 and CDR2 from the germline V gene are KGHDR and SFDVKD. The CDR3 has 17 amino acids. The V gene end was trimmed by 5 bases and the J gene end by 6 bases; junction bases not matched to a gene: 10. The CDR3 loop reads CATSGPTSGGWPGELFF. For the CDR3, the DNA is TGTGCCACCAGTGGTCCCACTAGCGGGGGTTGGCCCGGGGAGCTGTTTTTT.

This chain links TRBV19 with TRBJ2-2; 12 nucleotides line up with TRBD2. The length of the CDR3 is 15 residues. Germline CDR1 is LNHDA and CDR2 is SQIVND (reference sequence). The V segment lost 6 bases and the J segment 6 bases; nucleotides outside the gene matches: 5. Here the CDR3 reads CASSTSGGPPGELFF. CDR3 sequence (DNA): TGTGCCAGTAGCACTAGCGGGGGGCCTCCCGGGGAGCTGTTTTTT.

This clone was seen more than once but under ten times. The V and J genes are TRBV19 and TRBJ2-7; 8 bases fit TRBD1. CDR1 and CDR2 from the germline V gene are LNHDA and SQIVND (reference sequence). With 2 bases clipped from V and 3 bases from J, the junction kept 6 bases outside the gene matches. The CDR3 consists of 15 residues. The CDR3 DNA is TGTGCCAGTAGTATACCCGGGACAGGTTACTACGAGCAGTACTTC. Protein: CASSIPGTGYYEQYF.

The J gene is TRBJ2-2, the V gene TRBV19; possible D gene TRBD1, 6 bases. Per the germline V gene, CDR1 is LNHDA and CDR2 is SQIVND (reference sequence). The CDR3 is 15 amino acids. The V end lost 3 bases, the J end lost 7 bases, and 15 bases lay between the germline ends. CDR3 amino acids: CASSILQGIDGELFF. The CDR3 DNA sequence: TGTGCCAGTAGTATCTTACAGGGTATAGACGGGGAGCTGTTTTTT.

V gene TRBV28 combines with J gene TRBJ2-6; 8 bases line up with TRBD1. Germline assignment: CDR1 MDHEN and CDR2 SYDVKM. V gave up 6 bases and J gave up 2 bases; unmatched junction bases: 6. The CDR3 is 16 amino acids. This CDR3 reads CASRAGGIAGANVLTF. The CDR3 DNA reads as TGTGCCAGCAGGGCAGGGGGCATTGCTGGGGCCAACGTCCTGACTTTC.

The V and J genes are TRBV19 and TRBJ1-2; D is uncertain. V lost 7 bases and J 6 bases, leaving 12 bases between the germline ends. CDR3 length equals 12 residues. The germline V gene encodes CDR1 LNHDA and CDR2 SQIVND (reference sequence). CDR3 bases: TGTGCCAGTATATCCTCCGGAGATGGCTACACCTTC. Translation gives CASISSGDGYTF.

V usage is TRBV25-1 and J usage is TRBJ1-1; no firm D call. This CDR3 comprises 11 residues. V lost 0 bases, J lost 7 bases, and 3 bases lay in between. Germline V gene sequence: CDR1 MGHDK, CDR2 SYGVNS. As DNA, the CDR3 is TGTGCCAGCAGTGAATATAATGAAGCTTTCTTT. Encoded protein: CASSEYNEAFF.

This chain connects TRBV6-6 to TRBJ1-1; the D is unclear. V was trimmed by 6 bases and J by 5 bases, leaving 10 bases between them. Per germline, CDR1 MNHNY and CDR2 SVGAGI (reference sequence). The CDR3 length is 12 residues. CDR3 region: CASSDGRTEAFF. The CDR3 DNA reads as TGTGCCAGCAGCGACGGGAGGACTGAAGCTTTCTTT.